This TCR beta chain comes out of a study of cytomegalovirus exposure and HLA in healthy donors. Notes on the study in general: Reported findings show TCR beta sequences accurately forecast HLA-A and HLA-B alleles in most subjects. A previous analysis found most TCR beta V segments productive roughly 90% or roughly 30% of the time. The study labeled 170 or so TCR beta chains cytomegalovirus-associated.

Points on this clone: No antigen is known for it.

This PCR relied on a set of 60 Vbeta primers and 13 Jbeta primers. Clones were read by immunoSEQ multiplex PCR, and TCRdb kept only the in-frame ones, dropping some. The sample data list approximately 52,000 clones. The source material was PBMCs. This TCR came from an older woman in good health and CMV-seropositive.

Here the CDR3 DNA reads TGTGCCAGCAGCTTGCCTGGCGGGGGGGCATACGAGCAGTACTTC. This codes for CASSLPGGGAYEQYF. The chain is built from TRBV7-9 and TRBJ2-7; 9 bases are a match to TRBD2. Germline V gene lookup returns CDR1 SEHNR and CDR2 FQNEAQ (reference sequence). This CDR3 has 15 amino acids. The ends lost 3 bases at V and 4 bases at J; junction bases unmatched: 7.